This T cell receptor beta chain was sequenced during a study of cytomegalovirus exposure and HLA in healthy donors. Study-level findings and limits: Roughly even sequencing depth across donors was the assumption behind the presence/absence analyses. Both high specificity and high sensitivity reportedly marked the classifier's diagnosis of cytomegalovirus status.

V was trimmed by 2 bases and J by 2 bases, leaving 5 bases between them. The CDR3 is made up of 13 amino acids. Germline V CDR1 and CDR2: SGHNT, YYREEE (reference sequence). It was with 60 Vbeta and 13 Jbeta primers that the PCR ran. Assay: immunoSEQ multiplex PCR; the TCRdb copy retains only in-frame clones and omits some. The profile shows 150,000 to 200,000 clones, around 83% of them singletons. Remarks on this clone: Its antigen is undetermined.

J is TRBJ1-5 and V is TRBV5-4; D is unclear. The TCR was taken from a man in his fifties in good health and CMV-seropositive. The specimen sequenced was PBMCs. The CDR3 loop reads CASSFGGNQPQHF. CDR3 sequence (DNA): TGTGCCAGCAGCTTCGGGGGCAATCAGCCCCAGCATTTT.